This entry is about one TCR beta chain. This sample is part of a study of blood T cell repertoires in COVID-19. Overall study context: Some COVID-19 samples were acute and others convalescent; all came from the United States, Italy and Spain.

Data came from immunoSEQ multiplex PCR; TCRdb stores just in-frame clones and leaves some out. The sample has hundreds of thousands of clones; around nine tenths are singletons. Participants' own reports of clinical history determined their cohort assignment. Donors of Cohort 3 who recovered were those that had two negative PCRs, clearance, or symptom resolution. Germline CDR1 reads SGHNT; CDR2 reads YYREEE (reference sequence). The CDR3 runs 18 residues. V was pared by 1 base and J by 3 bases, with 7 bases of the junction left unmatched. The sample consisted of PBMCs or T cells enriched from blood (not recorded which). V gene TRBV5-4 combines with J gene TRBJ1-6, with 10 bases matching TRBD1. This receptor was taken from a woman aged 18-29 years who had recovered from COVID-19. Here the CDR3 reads CASSLYDRGRDYNSPLHF. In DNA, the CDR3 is TGTGCCAGCAGCTTGTACGACAGGGGGCGCGACTATAATTCACCCCTCCACTTT.